These 27 T cell receptor beta chains were sequenced from one sample in a study of cytomegalovirus exposure and HLA in healthy donors. Primers: 60 Vbeta forward and 13 Jbeta reverse. The protocol was immunoSEQ multiplex PCR, while the TCRdb copy is restricted to in-frame clones and leaves out a portion. The sample includes around 95,000 clones, about four fifths of them seen just once. What was sequenced was PBMCs. These TCRs come from a female donor in good health and CMV-seropositive.

This chain uses TRBV5-1 with TRBJ1-6; possible D gene TRBD1, 5 bases. The CDR3 is made up of 14 amino acids. The germline V gene encodes CDR1 SGHRS and CDR2 YFSETQ. V lost 0 bases and J 9 bases, leaving 10 bases between the germline ends. CDR3 coding DNA: TGCGCCAGCAGCTTGGCAGGGCTAGGTTCACCCCTCCACTTT. Translated, it gives CASSLAGLGSPLHF.

The rearrangement links TRBV28 to TRBJ2-5; TRBD2 is a possible D gene (5 bases). The J call may be incorrect, as the DNA end agrees better with TRBJ2-7. Germline CDR1 is MDHEN and CDR2 is SYDVKM. There are 15 residues in the CDR3. This CDR3 reads CASSLPGSFTYEQYF. Written as DNA, the CDR3 is TGTGCCAGCAGTTTACCGGGGTCCTTCACCTACGAGCAGTACTTC.

As DNA, the CDR3 is TGTGCCAGCAGCTTAGTGGTTGGACAGGGTGGGTATGGCTACACCTTC. Its protein product is CASSLVVGQGGYGYTF. J is TRBJ1-2 and V is TRBV7-2; 8 nucleotides agree with TRBD1. The CDR3 runs to 16 residues. Germline loops: CDR1 SGHTA, CDR2 FQGNSA. V was pared by 1 base and J by 5 bases, with 9 bases of the junction left unmatched.

This clone occurred once. The J gene is TRBJ2-1, the V gene TRBV2; 14 bases are shared with TRBD2. CDR1 SNHLY and CDR2 FYNNEI come from the germline V gene. Germline trimming cut 4 bases from V and 6 bases from J; bases unmatched to any gene: 8. This CDR3 has 17 residues. This CDR3 reads CASSVGLAGGGANEQFF. Written as DNA, the CDR3 is TGTGCCAGCAGTGTTGGACTAGCGGGAGGAGGCGCCAATGAGCAGTTCTTC.

V is TRBV7-6 and J is TRBJ1-1; tentatively, D is TRBD1 (5 bases). Germline V lookup: CDR1 SGHVS, CDR2 FNYEAQ. V was cut by 5 bases and J by 8 bases, with 18 bases left in between. CDR3 length: 14 residues. The CDR3 sequence: CASSPREGRTEAFF. CDR3 DNA sequence: TGTGCCAGCAGCCCCCGTGAGGGGAGGACGGAAGCTTTCTTT.

This chain connects TRBV19 to TRBJ2-2; D is unresolved. CDR1 and CDR2 from the germline V gene are LNHDA and SQIVND (reference sequence). The CDR3 runs 14 residues. V was cut by 6 bases and J by 3 bases, with 11 bases left in between. The CDR3 bases are TGTGCCAGTAGCCCAGTTCGATACACCGGGGAGCTGTTTTTT. Translated: CASSPVRYTGELFF.

The chain has TRBV7-6 and TRBJ2-6; no definite D call. The CDR3 spans 12 residues. The V end lost 1 base, the J end lost 8 bases, and 3 bases lay between the germline ends. In germline, CDR1 is SGHVS, CDR2 FNYEAQ. CDR3 DNA sequence: TGTGCCAGCAGCTTAGTAACCAACGTCCTGACTTTC. This codes for CASSLVTNVLTF.

The rearrangement links TRBV12-5 to TRBJ2-2; D is unclear. V gave up 0 bases and J gave up 0 bases, with 8 bases separating them. Germline loops: CDR1 LGHNT, CDR2 FRNRAP. The CDR3 length is 16 residues. This CDR3 reads CASGLVVTPNTGELFF. CDR3 in DNA: TGTGCTAGTGGTTTGGTAGTGACACCGAACACCGGGGAGCTGTTTTTT.

This rearrangement joins TRBV10-2 to TRBJ1-2; a possible D gene is TRBD1 (6 bases). Germline V CDR1 and CDR2: WSHSY, SAAADI. The CDR3 loop spans 12 amino acids. V lost 3 bases to trimming and J lost 4 bases, with 6 bases between them. CDR3 loop: CASSEQGYGYTF. The CDR3 DNA reads TGCGCCAGCAGTGAACAGGGCTATGGCTACACCTTC.

The V gene is TRBV27, the J gene TRBJ1-1; D unresolved. This CDR3 spans 12 amino acids. V was shortened by 8 bases and J by 1 base, with 8 bases between the two germline ends. The germline V gene encodes CDR1 MNHEY and CDR2 SMNVEV (reference sequence). The CDR3 spells CASSHRNTEAFF. The CDR3 DNA follows: TGTGCCAGCTCCCACAGGAACACTGAAGCTTTCTTT.

The rearrangement links TRBV5-1 to TRBJ2-7; D might be TRBD2 (5 bases). Deletions cut 0 bases from V and 0 bases from J, with 13 bases between. Per germline, CDR1 SGHRS and CDR2 YFSETQ. The CDR3 is 16 residues long. In DNA, the CDR3 is TGCGCCAGCAGCTTGGGCATGGATAGCGTCTCCTACGAGCAGTACTTC. Protein sequence: CASSLGMDSVSYEQYF.

This clone was found a few times. The chain combines TRBV13 with TRBJ2-5; the D gene is possibly TRBD1 (5 bases). This CDR3 comprises 13 residues. The ends were cut back, 0 bases at V and 5 bases at J, with 7 bases in the middle. CDR1 is PRHDT and CDR2 is FYEKMQ in the germline V gene (reference sequence). The CDR3 nucleotides read TGTGCCAGCAGCTTAGGGACAGACGAGACCCAGTACTTC. Its protein product is CASSLGTDETQYF.

This clone was seen a single time. The chain recombines TRBV19 with TRBJ2-7, with 7 bases that match TRBD2. V was clipped by 5 bases and J by 3 bases; unmatched bases: 16. Per the germline V gene, CDR1 is LNHDA and CDR2 is SQIVND (reference sequence). This CDR3 comprises 17 residues. DNA of the CDR3: TGTGCCAGTAGTCTATCAGCCTCTGGGACTATCCTCTACGAGCAGTACTTC. As protein: CASSLSASGTILYEQYF.

This chain connects TRBV25-1 to TRBJ2-1, with D possibly being TRBD1 (5 bases). Germline CDR1 MGHDK, CDR2 SYGVNS. The CDR3 is made up of 14 amino acids. V was trimmed by 9 bases and J by 1 base, leaving 13 bases between them. The chain's CDR3 is CASQGTNSYNEQFF. DNA of the CDR3: TGTGCCAGTCAGGGTACTAATTCCTACAATGAGCAGTTCTTC.

The V call is TRBV2, the J call TRBJ1-3; the match to TRBD1 covers 7 bases. Losses at the gene ends were 6 bases for V and 0 bases for J; bases not matched to a gene: 11. The CDR3 sequence is 17 residues long. CDR1 and CDR2 (germline): SNHLY, FYNNEI. The CDR3 spells CASSKQLRDSSGNTIYF. The CDR3 coding sequence is TGTGCCAGCAGCAAGCAACTTCGGGACAGCTCTGGAAACACCATATATTTT. Complete variable domain (other parts from reference TRBV2 and TRBJ1-3): EPEVTQTPSHQVTQMGQEVILRCVPISNHLYFYWYRQILGQKVEFLVSFYNNEISEKSEIFDDQFSVERPDGSNFTLKIRSTKLEDSAMYFCASSKQLRDSSGNTIYFGEGSWLTVV.

The J gene is TRBJ1-1, the V gene TRBV6-5; D unclear. V dropped 8 bases and J dropped 1 base, with 11 bases sitting between them. This CDR3 contains 13 residues. Germline assignment: CDR1 MNHEY and CDR2 SVGAGI. CDR3 loop: CASFANRNTEAFF. The CDR3 bases are TGTGCCAGCTTTGCGAACAGGAACACTGAAGCTTTCTTT.

The rearrangement uses TRBV5-4 and TRBJ2-3; a possible D gene is TRBD2 (6 bases). CDR1 and CDR2 from the germline V gene are SGHNT and YYREEE (reference sequence). The CDR3 spans 15 residues. V lost 0 bases to trimming and J lost 1 base, with 9 bases between them. CDR3 coding DNA: TGTGCCAGCAGCTTGGCGGGGGACGGCACAGATACGCAGTATTTT. This codes for CASSLAGDGTDTQYF.

This chain links TRBV11-2 with TRBJ1-1; the D is unclear. The germline V gene has CDR1 SGHAT and CDR2 FQNNGV. V gave up 0 bases and J gave up 2 bases, with 4 bases separating them. The CDR3 contains 13 residues. The CDR3 DNA sequence: TGTGCCAGCAGCTTAGACATCAACACTGAAGCTTTCTTT. Encoded protein: CASSLDINTEAFF. The full variable domain, completed using reference TRBV11-2 and TRBJ1-1, is EAGVAQSPRYKIIEKRQSVAFWCNPISGHATLYWYQQILGQGPKLLIQFQNNGVVDDSQLPKDRFSAERLKGVDSTLKIQPAKLEDSAVYLCASSLDINTEAFFGQGTRLTVV.

This clone appeared once. V usage is TRBV13 and J usage is TRBJ2-7; D remains unclear. Trimming stripped 5 bases from V and 1 base from J, with 9 bases between. CDR1 PRHDT and CDR2 FYEKMQ come from the germline V gene (reference sequence). This CDR3 has 13 residues. CDR3 nucleotide sequence: TGTGCCAGCAGCCCGGGTAGATCCTACGAGCAGTACTTC. This gives the protein CASSPGRSYEQYF. Full variable domain (rest looked up from reference TRBV13 and TRBJ2-7): AAGVIQSPRHLIKEKRETATLKCYPIPRHDTVYWYQQGPGQDPQFLISFYEKMQSDKGSIPDRFSAQQFSDYHSELNMSSLELGDSALYFCASSPGRSYEQYFGPGTRLTVT.

The rearrangement uses TRBV6-1 and TRBJ1-1; the D gene is possibly TRBD1 (6 bases). The CDR3 spans 13 residues. Looked up from germline, CDR1 is MNHNS and CDR2 is SASEGT. V lost 5 bases to trimming and J lost 3 bases, with 10 bases between them. The CDR3 is CASSTYRDTEAFF. CDR3 coding DNA: TGTGCCAGCAGTACTTACAGGGACACTGAAGCTTTCTTT.

The V gene is TRBV29-1, the J gene TRBJ2-3; TRBD1 matches at 9 bases. This CDR3 spans 14 amino acids. Germline CDR1 and CDR2: SQVTM and ANQGSEA. J was trimmed by 1 base and V by 7 bases; bases with no gene match: 6. DNA of the CDR3: TGCAGCGCCTGGGGGGACAGGGGCACAGATACGCAGTATTTT. As protein: CSAWGDRGTDTQYF.

V is TRBV7-6 and J is TRBJ2-1, with 10 bases lining up with TRBD2. This CDR3 spans 15 amino acids. Per germline, CDR1 SGHVS and CDR2 FNYEAQ. Unmatched junction bases numbered 6, after V lost 1 base and J lost 9 bases. CDR3: CASSLGAGGPSEQFF. The CDR3 DNA reads as TGTGCCAGCAGCTTAGGAGCGGGAGGGCCCTCTGAGCAGTTCTTC.

This sequence joins TRBV6-5 and TRBJ2-2; D is perhaps TRBD1 (6 bases). The germline CDR1 and CDR2 sequences are MNHEY and SVGAGI. Deletions cut 6 bases from V and 5 bases from J, with 16 bases between. The CDR3 loop spans 15 amino acids. The CDR3 DNA is TGTGCCAGCAGCAGCCCAGGGGTCAAGACCGGGGAGCTGTTTTTT. Amino acids: CASSSPGVKTGELFF.

The chain has TRBV5-1 and TRBJ2-3; 11 bases are shared with TRBD1. The CDR3 covers 16 residues. Germline V gene data show CDR1 as SGHRS and CDR2 as YFSETQ. V was pared by 5 bases and J by 6 bases, with 11 bases of the junction left unmatched. As DNA, the CDR3 is TGCGCCAGCAGTGTCCGGGGACAGGGGGATAGGGATACGCAGTATTTT. This gives the protein CASSVRGQGDRDTQYF.

This chain links TRBV29-1 with TRBJ2-5; D is uncertain. Germline lookup yields CDR1 SQVTM and CDR2 ANQGSEA. This CDR3 region has 11 residues. V lost 3 bases and J 2 bases, leaving 4 bases between the germline ends. The CDR3 DNA sequence: TGCAGCGTTGACAGACAAGAGACCCAGTACTTC. This sequence encodes CSVDRQETQYF.

The chain is built from TRBV19 and TRBJ2-3; TRBD1 is a possible D gene (5 bases). V lost 1 base, J lost 6 bases, and 11 bases lay in between. CDR3 length: 14 residues. Germline-derived CDR1 and CDR2 are LNHDA and SQIVND (reference sequence). CDR3 amino acids: CASSIGGASDTQYF. The CDR3 DNA follows: TGTGCCAGTAGTATAGGGGGCGCGTCTGATACGCAGTATTTT. Using reference TRBV19 and TRBJ2-3 for the parts outside the CDR3, the full variable domain is DGGITQSPKYLFRKEGQNVTLSCEQNLNHDAMYWYRQDPGQGLRLIYYSQIVNDFQKGDIAEGYSVSREKKESFPLTVTSAQKNPTAFYLCASSIGGASDTQYFGPGTRLTVL.

The chain couples TRBV28 to TRBJ2-7, with TRBD1 matching 8 bases. Germline V gene sequence: CDR1 MDHEN, CDR2 SYDVKM. V dropped 3 bases and J dropped 4; count of bases not matched to a gene: 8. The CDR3 contains 15 residues. The CDR3 reads CASSFSDRVIYEQYF. CDR3 bases: TGTGCCAGCAGTTTTTCGGACAGGGTAATTTACGAGCAGTACTTC.